Below, 4 T cell receptor beta chains from the same sample are listed, as sequenced in a study of cytomegalovirus exposure and HLA in healthy donors (dated by TCRdb to 2015 to 2018). The library came from the immunoSEQ multiplex PCR assay. Entries here come from immuneACCESS through TCRdb and include only in-frame sequences with V and J called. Some clones fail to appear in such tables; in the studies checked, an unresolved V gene covers under half of the shortfall, and the cause of the remainder is unknown. A total of 59,000 or so clones appear in this sample, about 88% of them only once. Over 12% of the sample belongs to the ten largest clones. Sequenced material: PBMCs. The receptors originated from a woman younger than 35 in good health and CMV-seronegative.

Only a few counts were recorded for this clone. This rearrangement joins TRBV5-1 to TRBJ2-1; 9 bases align to TRBD2. From germline, CDR1 is SGHRS and CDR2 YFSETQ. This CDR3 region has 14 residues. Germline trimming cut 6 bases from V and 6 bases from J; bases unmatched to any gene: 7. The CDR3: CASNAGGPVNEQFF. In nucleotides, the CDR3 is TGCGCCAGCAATGCGGGAGGGCCAGTCAATGAGCAGTTCTTC.

This sequence joins TRBV20-1 and TRBJ1-2; D uncertain. The V end was cut by 5 bases, the J end by 3 bases, with 7 bases between. Germline CDR1 is DFQATT and CDR2 is SNEGSKA (reference sequence). CDR3 length: 11 amino acids. Written as DNA, the CDR3 is TGCAGTGCTGTCTACGACTATGGCTACACCTTC. Translated, it gives CSAVYDYGYTF.

V and J are TRBV6-5 and TRBJ2-2; 9 bases agree with TRBD2. Trimming removed 2 bases from V and 6 bases from J; junction bases left unmatched: 7. CDR3 length: 16 residues. The germline CDR1 and CDR2 sequences are MNHEY and SVGAGI. CDR3 region: CASSYAGTSYSGELFF. The DNA for the CDR3 is TGTGCCAGCAGTTACGCCGGGACTAGCTACTCCGGGGAGCTGTTTTTT.

The chain uses TRBV2 and TRBJ1-5, with TRBD1 identical over 10 bases. The V segment lost 7 bases and the J segment 5 bases; nucleotides outside the gene matches: 2. This CDR3 comprises 13 residues. Looked up from germline, CDR1 is SNHLY and CDR2 is FYNNEI. DNA of the CDR3: TGTGCCAGCAACGGACAGGGGGATCAGCCCCAGCATTTT. Its protein is CASNGQGDQPQHF. The full variable domain, with the rest looked up from reference TRBV2 and TRBJ1-5, is EPEVTQTPSHQVTQMGQEVILRCVPISNHLYFYWYRQILGQKVEFLVSFYNNEISEKSEIFDDQFSVERPDGSNFTLKIRSTKLEDSAMYFCASNGQGDQPQHFGDGTRLSIL.